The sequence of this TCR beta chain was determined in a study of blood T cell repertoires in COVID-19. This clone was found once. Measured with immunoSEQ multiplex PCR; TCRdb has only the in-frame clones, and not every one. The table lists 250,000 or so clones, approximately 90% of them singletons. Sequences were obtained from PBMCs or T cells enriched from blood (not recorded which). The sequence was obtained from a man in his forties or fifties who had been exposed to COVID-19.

This CDR3 reads CASSQYGELNQETQYF. CDR3 in DNA: TGCGCCAGCAGCCAATATGGGGAGCTGAACCAAGAGACCCAGTACTTC. This chain connects TRBV4-1 to TRBJ2-5; TRBD2 might be the D (5 bases). This CDR3 has 16 amino acids. Per germline, CDR1 MGHRA and CDR2 YSYEKL. V gave up 2 bases and J gave up 0 bases, with 13 bases separating them.